The 11 T cell receptor beta chains below were found in one sample sequenced in a study of T-cell reconstitution after alpha-beta-depleted transplantation in children (dated by TCRdb to 2016 to 2017). The protocol used for the library was PCR. TCRdb names Illumina HiSeq 2500 as the instrument used. To normalize quantification of the TCRbeta repertoire, the TCR libraries were built with molecular barcoding that relied on unique molecular identifiers. Using fastp at Q25 and MiXCR, TCRdb reprocessed the public reads and kept productive beta chains. Records with the same CDR3 protein are collapsed into one entry carrying the most frequent genes and DNA. Counted in this sample were about 610,000 distinct CDR3 sequences; over 9.5% of them appeared once. The top ten clones comprise less than 5% of the sample. The sequencing here drew on PBMCs from the stem cell graft donor, taken from the stem cell graft. Source of these receptors: a human donor who donated a stem cell graft to a child with acute myeloid leukemia.

This clonotype was observed at least ten times. The chain links TRBV29-1 to TRBJ2-5; no clear D gene. Trimming removed 3 bases at V and 4 bases at J, with 9 bases between. The CDR3 is made up of 12 amino acids. Germline CDR1 reads SQVTM; CDR2 reads ANQGSEA. Here the CDR3 reads CSVDGPGETQYF. The CDR3 nucleotides read TGCAGCGTTGACGGCCCGGGAGAGACCCAGTACTTC.

V gene TRBV7-6 combines with J gene TRBJ1-1, with 10 bases identical to TRBD1. Germline V CDR1 and CDR2: SGHVS, FNYEAQ. This CDR3 has 15 residues. Unmatched junction bases numbered 6, after V lost 5 bases and J lost 3 bases. Here the CDR3 DNA reads TGTGCCAGCAGCAAGGAGACAGGGGGCCACACTGAAGCTTTCTTT. This codes for CASSKETGGHTEAFF.

The J gene is TRBJ2-3, the V gene TRBV4-2; D may be TRBD2 (5 bases). Trimming took off 3 bases at V and 2 bases at J, with 12 bases between the two ends. The germline CDR1 and CDR2 sequences are LGHNA and YNFKEQ. The CDR3 runs 15 residues. In DNA, the CDR3 is TGTGCCAGCAGCCAGTTCGACGGGATCACAGATACGCAGTATTTT. Protein product: CASSQFDGITDTQYF.

This clonotype was detected a few times. J is TRBJ2-3 and V is TRBV27; 8 positions match TRBD1. The CDR3 covers 17 residues. The ends lost 3 bases at V and 2 bases at J; junction bases unmatched: 10. Germline CDR1 and CDR2: MNHEY and SMNVEV (reference sequence). The CDR3, as DNA: TGTGCCAGCAGTTTTCTCCCCACAGGGGGGCCCACAGATACGCAGTATTTT. This sequence encodes CASSFLPTGGPTDTQYF.

The V and J genes are TRBV20-1 and TRBJ2-5; the D gene is possibly TRBD2 (6 bases). The germline CDR1 and CDR2 sequences are DFQATT and SNEGSKA (reference sequence). Trimming took 2 bases from V and 5 from J, leaving 12 bases between them. The CDR3 extends over 13 amino acids. This CDR3 is CSARISGLETQYF. Written as DNA, the CDR3 is TGCAGTGCTAGAATTAGCGGATTGGAGACCCAGTACTTC.

This clonotype was seen ten or more times. This rearrangement joins TRBV7-3 to TRBJ2-3; no clear D gene. The CDR3 extends over 17 amino acids. V was cut by 0 bases and J by 0 bases, with 13 bases left in between. Looked up from germline, CDR1 is SGHTA and CDR2 is FQGTGA. CDR3 in DNA: TGTGCCAGCAGCTTAACTGGGCGTGTGGGTAGCACAGATACGCAGTATTTT. Its protein is CASSLTGRVGSTDTQYF.

V is TRBV5-1 and J is TRBJ2-2; D perhaps matches TRBD2 (5 bases). The V gene's germline CDR1 is SGHRS and CDR2 YFSETQ. The V end lost 5 bases, the J end lost 11 bases, and 19 bases lay between the germline ends. The CDR3 runs 14 residues. This CDR3 is CASRYATSGRELFF. Written as DNA, the CDR3 is TGCGCCAGCAGATACGCAACCAGCGGACGAGAGCTGTTTTTT.

This clonotype was seen a handful of times. The J gene is TRBJ2-2, the V gene TRBV30; D gene unclear. V was clipped by 5 bases and J by 6 bases, with 10 bases between them. The CDR3 has 12 residues. CDR1 and CDR2 (germline): GTSNPN, SVGIG (reference sequence). The CDR3 is CAWVLSSGELFF. CDR3 nucleotide sequence: TGTGCCTGGGTTCTTAGCTCCGGGGAGCTGTTTTTT.

This clonotype came up a few times. J is TRBJ1-6 and V is TRBV5-6; a weak D match, TRBD1 (6 bases). The V and J ends lost 4 bases and 5 bases respectively, with 16 bases between them. The CDR3 is 16 residues long. Germline V gene data show CDR1 as SGHDT and CDR2 as YYEEEE. The CDR3 sequence is CASSLVGTLNNSPLHF. The CDR3 DNA sequence: TGTGCCAGCAGCCTTGTCGGGACATTAAATAATTCACCCCTCCACTTT.

This clonotype was observed a handful of times. V and J are TRBV6-2 or TRBV6-3 and TRBJ2-6; D possibly matches TRBD1 or TRBD2 (5 bases each). CDR1 MNHEY and CDR2 SVGEGT come from the germline V gene. V was shortened by 8 bases and J by 4 bases, with 15 bases between the two germline ends. This CDR3 comprises 15 residues. Here the CDR3 DNA reads TGTGCCAGCCGGGACGCCGAGTTCGGGGCCAACGTCCTGACTTTC. Translated: CASRDAEFGANVLTF.

The rearrangement links TRBV4-2 to TRBJ2-7, with D uncertain. Trimming pared 3 bases from V and 5 bases from J, leaving 11 bases between. Germline V gene lookup returns CDR1 LGHNA and CDR2 YNFKEQ. The CDR3 is made up of 13 amino acids. In DNA, the CDR3 is TGTGCCAGCAGCCAGGACCTATGGGACGAGCAGTACTTC. Its protein is CASSQDLWDEQYF.